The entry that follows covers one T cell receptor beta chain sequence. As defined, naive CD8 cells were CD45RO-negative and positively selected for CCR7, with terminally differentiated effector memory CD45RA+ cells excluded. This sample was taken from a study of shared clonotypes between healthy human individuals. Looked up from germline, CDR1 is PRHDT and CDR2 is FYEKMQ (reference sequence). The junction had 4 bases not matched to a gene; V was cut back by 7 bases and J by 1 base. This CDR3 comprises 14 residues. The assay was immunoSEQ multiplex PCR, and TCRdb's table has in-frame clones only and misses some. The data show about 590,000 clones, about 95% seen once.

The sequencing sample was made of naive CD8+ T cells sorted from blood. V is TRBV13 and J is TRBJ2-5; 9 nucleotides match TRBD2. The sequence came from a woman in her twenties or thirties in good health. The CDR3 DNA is TGTGCCAGCACCCCGCGGGGGGGCCAAGAGACCCAGTACTTC. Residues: CASTPRGGQETQYF.